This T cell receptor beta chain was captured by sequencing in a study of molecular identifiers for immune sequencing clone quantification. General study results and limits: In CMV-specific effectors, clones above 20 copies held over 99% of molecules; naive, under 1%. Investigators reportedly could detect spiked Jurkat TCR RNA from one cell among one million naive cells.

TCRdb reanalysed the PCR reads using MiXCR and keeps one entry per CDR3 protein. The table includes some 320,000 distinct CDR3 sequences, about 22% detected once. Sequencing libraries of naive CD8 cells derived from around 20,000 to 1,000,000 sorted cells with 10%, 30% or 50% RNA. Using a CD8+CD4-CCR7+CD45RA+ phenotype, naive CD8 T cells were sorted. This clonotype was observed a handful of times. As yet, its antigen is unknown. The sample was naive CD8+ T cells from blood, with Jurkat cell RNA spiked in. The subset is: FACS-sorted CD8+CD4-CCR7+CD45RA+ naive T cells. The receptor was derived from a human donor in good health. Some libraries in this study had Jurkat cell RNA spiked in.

This CDR3 reads CASRPSGSHYNEQFF. The CDR3, as DNA: TGTGCCAGCAGGCCGAGCGGGAGTCACTACAATGAGCAGTTCTTC. This chain uses TRBV7-3 with TRBJ2-1; TRBD2 aligns across 8 bases. V trimming: 6 bases; J trimming: 3 bases; junction bases outside the gene matches: 7. Germline V CDR1 and CDR2: SGHTA, FQGTGA. CDR3 length equals 15 residues. Supplemented by reference TRBV7-3 and TRBJ2-1, the full variable domain reads GAGVSQTPSNKVTEKGKYVELRCDPISGHTALYWYRQSLGQGPEFLIYFQGTGAADDSGLPNDRFFAVRPEGSVSTLKIQRTERGDSAVYLCASRPSGSHYNEQFFGPGTRLTVL.